This TCR beta chain was identified in a study of blood T cell repertoires in COVID-19. The method was immunoSEQ multiplex PCR; TCRdb's version includes in-frame clones alone and lacks a portion of them. This repertoire shows 160,000 or so clones, 70% to 90% found once; its top ten account for around 4%. Sequenced sample: peripheral blood. This clonotype was sampled from a woman in her seventies with acute or convalescent COVID-19.

CDR3 DNA: TGTGCTTATGGACAGGGTGCTTTGAACACTGAAGCTTTCTTT. It translates to CAYGQGALNTEAFF. The gene calls are TRBV30 and TRBJ1-1, with 8 bases lining up with TRBD1. The length of the CDR3 is 14 residues. Germline V gene lookup returns CDR1 GTSNPN and CDR2 SVGIG (reference sequence). Based on the CDR3 plus reference TRBV30 and TRBJ1-1, the full variable domain is SQTIHQWPATLVQPVGSPLSLECTVEGTSNPNLYWYRQAAGRGLQLLFYSVGIGQISSEVPQNLSASRPQDRQFILSSKKLLLSDSGFYLCAYGQGALNTEAFFGQGTRLTVV.